This T cell receptor (beta chain) stems from a study of T cells in Graves' hyperthyroidism and ophthalmopathy. The investigators amplified TCR beta CDR3 regions from RNA transcripts. Initially, a first-round RT-PCR of the TCR CDR3 employed the HTBI primer set. One entry per CDR3 protein results from TCRdb running MiXCR on the multiplex PCR reads. The profile shows under 300,000 distinct CDR3 sequences, roughly 22% of them singletons. The CDR3 is made up of 13 amino acids. V was trimmed by 10 bases and J by 0 bases, leaving 12 bases between them. Pregnant or lactating patients were excluded, as were those with uncontrolled infection or other autoimmune disease. This clonotype has a count of ten or more.

The TCR originated in a man aged 25-45 years with Graves' ophthalmopathy. The sample consisted of blood. The rearrangement links TRBV12-3 or TRBV12-4 to TRBJ1-1; no firm D call. The CDR3 is CATRVAVNTEAFF. CDR3 nucleotides: TGTGCCACCCGGGTAGCGGTGAACACTGAAGCTTTCTTT.